This TCR beta chain was profiled in a study of graft-versus-host responses after intestinal transplantation. Study context: Recipients underwent multivisceral, liver-intestinal, or isolated intestinal transplants. After anti-thymocyte globulin induction, recipients took tacrolimus and steroids for 3 to 4 years. Findings and limits, study-wide: Recipient bone marrow held GvH clones, some seen earlier in ileum or blood. High graft-versus-host to host-versus-graft clonal ratios were seen in allografts of patients with graft-donor T cell macrochimerism.

This clone showed up just a few times. The protocol was immunoSEQ multiplex PCR, while the TCRdb copy is restricted to in-frame clones and leaves out a portion. Seen here are approximately 14,000 clones, about 27% observed once, and the top ten hold roughly 4%. Here the sequenced sample was alloreactive CD4+ T cells from a mixed lymphocyte reaction culture, taken before intestinal transplant. Subset: CFSE-low proliferating T cells sorted from roughly 6-day pre-transplant mixed lymphocyte reaction (GvH or HvG direction). The receptor was isolated from a human patient who received an intestinal transplant.

The CDR3 spells CSVVSFGRPQETQYF. The DNA of the CDR3 is TGCAGCGTTGTATCTTTCGGCAGACCTCAAGAGACCCAGTACTTC. The rearrangement joins TRBV29-1 to TRBJ2-5; no reliable D call. The germline V gene has CDR1 SQVTM and CDR2 ANQGSEA. The CDR3 has 15 amino acids. The V and J ends lost 4 bases and 2 bases respectively, with 17 bases between them.